This T cell receptor (beta chain) originates from a study of cytomegalovirus exposure and HLA in healthy donors. The PCR ran on 60 Vbeta and 13 Jbeta primers. Libraries were prepared by immunoSEQ multiplex PCR; TCRdb keeps only in-frame clonotypes and omits some of them. The repertoire holds about 89,000 clones, with around a tenth as singletons. In germline, CDR1 is SGHRS, CDR2 YFSETQ. CDR3 size: 14 residues. V was cut by 4 bases and J by 0 bases, with 8 bases left in between. The sequence was collected from a man aged 45-60 years in good health and CMV-seropositive. The specimen sequenced was PBMCs. The V and J genes are TRBV5-1 and TRBJ2-4; D not certain. The CDR3 DNA reads as TGCGCCAGCAGCGCCGAGTCAGCCAAAAACATTCAGTACTTC. It encodes CASSAESAKNIQYF.